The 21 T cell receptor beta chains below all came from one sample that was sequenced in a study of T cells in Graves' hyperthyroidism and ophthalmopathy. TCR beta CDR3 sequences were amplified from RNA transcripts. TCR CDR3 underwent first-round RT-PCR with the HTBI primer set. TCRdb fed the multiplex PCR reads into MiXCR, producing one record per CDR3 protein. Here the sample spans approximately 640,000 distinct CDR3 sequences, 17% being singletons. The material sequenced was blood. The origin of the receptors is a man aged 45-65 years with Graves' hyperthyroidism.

CDR3 protein: CASTVTSGPPDTQYF. As DNA, the CDR3 is TGTGCCAGTACCGTCACTAGCGGGCCCCCGGATACGCAGTATTTT. V is TRBV19 and J is TRBJ2-3, with 9 bases that match TRBD2. This CDR3 is 15 amino acids long. Trimming cost V 7 bases and J 6 bases; bases outside gene matches: 11. From germline, CDR1 is LNHDA and CDR2 SQIVND (reference sequence).

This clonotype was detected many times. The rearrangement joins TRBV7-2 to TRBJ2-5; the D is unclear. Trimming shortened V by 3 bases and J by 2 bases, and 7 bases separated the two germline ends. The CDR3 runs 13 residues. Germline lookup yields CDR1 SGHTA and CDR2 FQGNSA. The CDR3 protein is CASSFRLQETQYF. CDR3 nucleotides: TGTGCCAGCAGCTTTCGACTGCAAGAGACCCAGTACTTC.

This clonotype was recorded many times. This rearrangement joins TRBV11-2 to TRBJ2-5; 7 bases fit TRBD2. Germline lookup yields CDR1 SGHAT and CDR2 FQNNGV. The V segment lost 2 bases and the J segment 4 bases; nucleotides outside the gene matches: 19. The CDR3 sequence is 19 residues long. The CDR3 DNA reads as TGTGCCAGCAGCTTATCTCCTAATCCGGGACTAACGCTTAGAGAGACCCAGTACTTC. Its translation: CASSLSPNPGLTLRETQYF.

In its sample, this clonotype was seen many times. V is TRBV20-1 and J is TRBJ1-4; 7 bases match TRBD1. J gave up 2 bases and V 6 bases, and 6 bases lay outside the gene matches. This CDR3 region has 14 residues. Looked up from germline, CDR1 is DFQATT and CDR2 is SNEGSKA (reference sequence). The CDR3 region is CSAMTGFTNEKLFF. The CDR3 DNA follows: TGCAGTGCAATGACAGGGTTCACTAATGAAAAACTGTTTTTT.

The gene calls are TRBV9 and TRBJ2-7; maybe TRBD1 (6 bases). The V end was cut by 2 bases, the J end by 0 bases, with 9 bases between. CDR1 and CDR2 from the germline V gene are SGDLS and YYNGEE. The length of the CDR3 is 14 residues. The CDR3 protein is CASSVWDTSYEQYF. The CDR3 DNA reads TGTGCCAGCAGCGTTTGGGACACCTCCTACGAGCAGTACTTC.

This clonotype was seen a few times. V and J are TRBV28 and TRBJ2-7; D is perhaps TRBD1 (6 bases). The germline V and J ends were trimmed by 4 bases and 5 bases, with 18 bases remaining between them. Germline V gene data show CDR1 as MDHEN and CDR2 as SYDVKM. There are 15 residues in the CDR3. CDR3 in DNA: TGTGCCAGCAGTTATGGTGGGGGCAGGGCCCACGAGCAGTACTTC. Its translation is CASSYGGGRAHEQYF.

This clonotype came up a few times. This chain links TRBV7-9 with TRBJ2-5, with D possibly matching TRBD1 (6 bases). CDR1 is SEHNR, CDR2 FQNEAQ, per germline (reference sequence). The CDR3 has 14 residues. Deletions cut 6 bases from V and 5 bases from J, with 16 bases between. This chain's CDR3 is CASSATGLWETQYF. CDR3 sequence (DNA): TGTGCCAGCAGTGCTACAGGGTTATGGGAGACCCAGTACTTC.

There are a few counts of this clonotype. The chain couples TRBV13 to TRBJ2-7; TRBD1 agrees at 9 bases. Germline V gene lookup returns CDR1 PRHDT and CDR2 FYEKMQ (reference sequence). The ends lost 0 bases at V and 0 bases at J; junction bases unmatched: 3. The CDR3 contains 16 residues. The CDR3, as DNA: TGTGCCAGCAGCTTAGGAACAGGGGGCTTCTCCTACGAGCAGTACTTC. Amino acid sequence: CASSLGTGGFSYEQYF.

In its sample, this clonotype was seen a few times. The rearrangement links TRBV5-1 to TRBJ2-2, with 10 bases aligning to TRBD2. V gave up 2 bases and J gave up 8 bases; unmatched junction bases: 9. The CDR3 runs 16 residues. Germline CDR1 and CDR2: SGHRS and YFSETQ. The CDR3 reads CASSFLAGDISGELFF. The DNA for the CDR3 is TGCGCCAGCAGCTTTCTAGCGGGAGATATATCGGGGGAGCTGTTTTTT.

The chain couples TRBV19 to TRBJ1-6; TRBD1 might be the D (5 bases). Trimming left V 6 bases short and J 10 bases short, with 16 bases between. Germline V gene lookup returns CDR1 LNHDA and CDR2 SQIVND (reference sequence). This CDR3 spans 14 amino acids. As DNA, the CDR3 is TGTGCCAGTAGCCCTTCAACAGGTGGCTCACCCCTCCACTTT. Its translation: CASSPSTGGSPLHF.

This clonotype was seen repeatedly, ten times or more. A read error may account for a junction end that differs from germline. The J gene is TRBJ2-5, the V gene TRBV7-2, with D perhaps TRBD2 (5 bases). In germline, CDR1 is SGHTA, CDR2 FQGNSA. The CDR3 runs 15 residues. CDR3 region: CASSLAGAPQEAQYF. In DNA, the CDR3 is TGTGCCAGCAGCTTAGCGGGAGCCCCCCAAGAGGCCCAGTACTTC.

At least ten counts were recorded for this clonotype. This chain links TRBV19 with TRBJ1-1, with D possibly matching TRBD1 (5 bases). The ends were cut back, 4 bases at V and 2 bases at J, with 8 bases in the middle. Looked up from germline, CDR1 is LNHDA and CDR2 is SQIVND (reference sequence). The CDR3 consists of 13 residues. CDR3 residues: CASSRGANTEAFF. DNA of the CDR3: TGTGCCAGTAGTAGAGGGGCAAACACTGAAGCTTTCTTT.

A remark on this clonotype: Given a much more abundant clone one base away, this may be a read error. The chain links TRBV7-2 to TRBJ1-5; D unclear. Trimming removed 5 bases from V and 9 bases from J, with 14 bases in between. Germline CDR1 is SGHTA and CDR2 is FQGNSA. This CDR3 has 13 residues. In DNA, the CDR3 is TGTGCCAGCAGCACAGCACTGGAACGGCCCCAGCATTTT. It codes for CASSTALERPQHF.

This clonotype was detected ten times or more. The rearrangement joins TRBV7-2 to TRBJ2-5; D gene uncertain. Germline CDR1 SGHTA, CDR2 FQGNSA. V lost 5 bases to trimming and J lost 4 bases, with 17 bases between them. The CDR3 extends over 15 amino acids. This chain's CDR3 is CASSPSRAFLETQYF. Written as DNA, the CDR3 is TGTGCCAGCAGCCCATCCCGGGCCTTCCTAGAGACCCAGTACTTC.

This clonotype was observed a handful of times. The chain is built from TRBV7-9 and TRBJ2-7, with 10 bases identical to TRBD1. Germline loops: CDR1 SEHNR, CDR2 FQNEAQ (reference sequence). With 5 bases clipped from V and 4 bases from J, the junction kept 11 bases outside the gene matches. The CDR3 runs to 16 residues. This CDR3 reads CASSDTLGTGVYEQYF. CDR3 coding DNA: TGTGCCAGCAGCGATACTTTGGGGACAGGGGTTTACGAGCAGTACTTC.

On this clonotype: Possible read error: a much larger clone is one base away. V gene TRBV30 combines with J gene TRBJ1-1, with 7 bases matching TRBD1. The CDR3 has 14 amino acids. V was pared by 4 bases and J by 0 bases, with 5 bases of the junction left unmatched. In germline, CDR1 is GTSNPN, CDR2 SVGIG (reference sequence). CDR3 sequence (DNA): TGTGCCTGGACAGGGGGGGCAGTGAACACTGAAGCTTTCTTT. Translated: CAWTGGAVNTEAFF.

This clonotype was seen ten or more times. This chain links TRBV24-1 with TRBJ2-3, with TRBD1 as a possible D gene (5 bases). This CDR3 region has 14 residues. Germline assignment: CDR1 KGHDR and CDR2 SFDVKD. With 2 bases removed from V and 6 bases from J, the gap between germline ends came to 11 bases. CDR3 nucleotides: TGTGCCACCAGTGATTACGACAGTTCCGATACGCAGTATTTT. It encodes CATSDYDSSDTQYF.

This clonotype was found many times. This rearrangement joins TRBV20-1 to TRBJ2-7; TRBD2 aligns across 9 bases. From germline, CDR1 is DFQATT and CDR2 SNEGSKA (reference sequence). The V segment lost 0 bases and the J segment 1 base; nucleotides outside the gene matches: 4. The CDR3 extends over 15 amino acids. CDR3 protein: CSARDQREVSYEQYF. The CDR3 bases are TGCAGTGCTAGAGACCAGCGGGAGGTTTCCTACGAGCAGTACTTC.

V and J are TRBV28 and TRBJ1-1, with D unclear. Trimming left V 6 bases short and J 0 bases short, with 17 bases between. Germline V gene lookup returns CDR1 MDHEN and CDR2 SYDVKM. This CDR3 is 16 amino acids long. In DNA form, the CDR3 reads TGTGCCAGCAGCATCGGTGACAAGGTGGTGAACACTGAAGCTTTCTTT. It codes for CASSIGDKVVNTEAFF.

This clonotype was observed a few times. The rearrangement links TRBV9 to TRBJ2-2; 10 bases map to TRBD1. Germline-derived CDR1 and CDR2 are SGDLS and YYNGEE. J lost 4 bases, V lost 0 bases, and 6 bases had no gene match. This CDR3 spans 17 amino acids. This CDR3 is CASSVATRQGATGELFF. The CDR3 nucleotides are TGTGCCAGCAGCGTAGCTACGAGACAGGGGGCCACCGGGGAGCTGTTTTTT. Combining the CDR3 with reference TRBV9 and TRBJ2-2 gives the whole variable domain DSGVTQTPKHLITATGQRVTLRCSPRSGDLSVYWYQQSLDQGLQFLIQYYNGEERAKGNILERFSAQQFPDLHSELNLSSLELGDSALYFCASSVATRQGATGELFFGEGSRLTVL.

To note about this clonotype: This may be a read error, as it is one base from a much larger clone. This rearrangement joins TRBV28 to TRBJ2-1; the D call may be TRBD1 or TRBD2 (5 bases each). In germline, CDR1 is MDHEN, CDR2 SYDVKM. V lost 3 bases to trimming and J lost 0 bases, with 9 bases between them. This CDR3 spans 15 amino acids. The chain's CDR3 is CASSFQGPSYNEQFF. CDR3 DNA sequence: TGTGCCAGCAGTTTTCAGGGACCCTCCTACAATGAGCAGTTCTTC.